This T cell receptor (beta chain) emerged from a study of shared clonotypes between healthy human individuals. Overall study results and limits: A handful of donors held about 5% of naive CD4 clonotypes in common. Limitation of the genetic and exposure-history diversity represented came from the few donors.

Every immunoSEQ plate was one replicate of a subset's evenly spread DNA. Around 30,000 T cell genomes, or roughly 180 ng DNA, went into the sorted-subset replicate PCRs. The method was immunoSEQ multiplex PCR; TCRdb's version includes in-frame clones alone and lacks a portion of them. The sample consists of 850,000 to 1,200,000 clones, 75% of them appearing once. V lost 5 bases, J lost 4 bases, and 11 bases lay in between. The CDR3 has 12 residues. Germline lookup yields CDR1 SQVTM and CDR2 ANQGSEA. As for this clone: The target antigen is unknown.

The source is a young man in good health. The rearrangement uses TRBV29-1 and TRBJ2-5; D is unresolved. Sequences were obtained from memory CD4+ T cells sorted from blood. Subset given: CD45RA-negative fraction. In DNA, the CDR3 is TGCAGCGTTCAAAGAACCGGAGAGACCCAGTACTTC. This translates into CSVQRTGETQYF.